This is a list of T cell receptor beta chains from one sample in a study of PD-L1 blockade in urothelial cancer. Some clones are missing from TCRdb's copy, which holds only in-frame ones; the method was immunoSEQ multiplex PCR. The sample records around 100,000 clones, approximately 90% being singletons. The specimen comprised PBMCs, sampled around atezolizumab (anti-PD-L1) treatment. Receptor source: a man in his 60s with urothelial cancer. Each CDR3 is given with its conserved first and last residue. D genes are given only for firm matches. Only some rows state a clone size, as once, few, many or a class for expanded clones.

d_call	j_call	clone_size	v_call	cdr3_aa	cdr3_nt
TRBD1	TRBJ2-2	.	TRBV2	CASGRQGFSGELFF	TGTGCCAGCGGAAGACAGGGATTTTCCGGGGAGCTGTTTTTT
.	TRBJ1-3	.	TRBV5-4	CASSAEGNTIYF	TGTGCCAGCAGCGCCGAGGGAAACACCATATATTTT
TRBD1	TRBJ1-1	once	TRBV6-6	CASSIGQGAAFF	TGTGCCAGCAGTATTGGACAGGGGGCAGCTTTCTTT
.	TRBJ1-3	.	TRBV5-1	CASSLEPGNTIYF	TGCGCCAGCAGCTTGGAGCCTGGAAACACCATATATTTT
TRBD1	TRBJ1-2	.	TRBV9	CASSQGQGRYYGYTF	TGTGCCAGCAGCCAAGGACAGGGGCGCTACTATGGCTACACCTTC
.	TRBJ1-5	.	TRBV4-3	CASSQDTSFGPQHF	TGCGCCAGCAGCCAAGATACGAGTTTTGGGCCCCAGCATTTT
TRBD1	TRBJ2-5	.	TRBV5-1	CASRWTGEETQYF	TGCGCCAGCAGATGGACAGGGGAAGAGACCCAGTACTTC
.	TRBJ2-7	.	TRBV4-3	CASSQDRGFSYEQYF	TGCGCCAGCAGCCAAGATAGAGGGTTTTCCTACGAGCAGTACTTC
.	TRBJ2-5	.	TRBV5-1	CASSLGGGRETQYF	TGCGCCAGCAGCTTAGGAGGTGGGAGAGAGACCCAGTACTTC
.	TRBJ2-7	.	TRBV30	CASREGSYEQYF	TGTGCCTCAAGAGAGGGATCGTACGAGCAGTACTTC
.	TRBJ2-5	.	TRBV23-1	CASSQYPLQVQETQYF	TGCGCCAGCAGTCAATACCCGCTACAGGTCCAAGAGACCCAGTACTTC
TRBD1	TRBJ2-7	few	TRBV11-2	CASSSTLQGGYEQYF	TGTGCCAGCAGCTCCACACTACAGGGGGGCTACGAGCAGTACTTC
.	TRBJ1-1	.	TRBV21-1	CASSSHLHLNNTEAFF	TGTGCCAGCAGCTCTCACCTCCACCTAAATAACACTGAAGCTTTCTTT
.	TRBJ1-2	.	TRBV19	CASTNTGGVAGYTF	TGTGCCAGTACAAACACGGGGGGCGTCGCTGGCTACACCTTC
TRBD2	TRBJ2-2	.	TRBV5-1	CASSDALAGAVGELFF	TGCGCCAGCAGCGATGCCCTAGCGGGAGCGGTCGGGGAGCTGTTTTTT
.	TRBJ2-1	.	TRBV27	CASSREDLSYNEQFF	TGTGCCAGCAGTAGGGAGGACCTCTCCTACAATGAGCAGTTCTTC
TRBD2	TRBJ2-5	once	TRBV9	CASSVGTSSYQETQYF	TGTGCCAGCAGCGTAGGGACTAGCAGTTACCAAGAGACCCAGTACTTC
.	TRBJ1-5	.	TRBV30	CAWSTGGGQPQHF	TGTGCCTGGAGTACTGGTGGCGGGCAGCCCCAGCATTTT
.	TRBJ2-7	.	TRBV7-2	CASSLDIASGGEQYF	TGTGCCAGCAGCTTAGATATAGCATCCGGGGGTGAGCAGTACTTC
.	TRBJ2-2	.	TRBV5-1	CASSALQGYTGELFF	TGCGCCAGCAGCGCGTTACAGGGCTACACCGGGGAGCTGTTTTTT
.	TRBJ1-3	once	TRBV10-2	CASRDPGQRNTIYF	TGCGCCAGTAGGGACCCAGGACAGCGAAACACCATATATTTT
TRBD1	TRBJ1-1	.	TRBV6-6	CASSLQGAFAEAFF	TGTGCCAGCAGTTTACAGGGGGCTTTTGCTGAAGCTTTCTTT
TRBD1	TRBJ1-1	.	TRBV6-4	CASRDTDRDTEAFF	TGTGCCAGCAGAGACACGGACAGGGATACTGAAGCTTTCTTT
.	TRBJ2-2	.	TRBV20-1	CSATDTGELFF	TGCAGTGCTACGGACACCGGGGAGCTGTTTTTT
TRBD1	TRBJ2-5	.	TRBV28	CASSKRQGEETQYF	TGTGCCAGCAGTAAGCGACAGGGAGAAGAGACCCAGTACTTC
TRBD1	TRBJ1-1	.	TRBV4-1	CASSHEQGLNTEAFF	TGCGCCAGCAGCCATGAACAGGGGTTGAACACTGAAGCTTTCTTT
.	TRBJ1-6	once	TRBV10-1	CATAQDNNSPLHF	TGCGCCACCGCCCAGGACAATAATTCACCCCTCCACTTT
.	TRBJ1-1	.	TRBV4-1	CASSQGIATEAFF	TGCGCCAGCAGCCAAGGGATAGCGACTGAAGCTTTCTTT
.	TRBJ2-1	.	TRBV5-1	CASSFPRNEQFF	TGCGCCAGCAGTTTCCCTCGGAATGAGCAGTTCTTC
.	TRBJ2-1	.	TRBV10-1	CASSQGSYNEQFF	TGCGCCAGCAGTCAGGGCTCCTACAATGAGCAGTTCTTC
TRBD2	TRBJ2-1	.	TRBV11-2	CASRAVRGGAYNEQFF	TGTGCCAGCAGAGCAGTTCGCGGGGGGGCCTACAATGAGCAGTTCTTC
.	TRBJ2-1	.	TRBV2	CASSEALMSESYNEQFF	TGTGCCAGCAGTGAAGCCTTAATGAGCGAGTCCTACAATGAGCAGTTCTTC
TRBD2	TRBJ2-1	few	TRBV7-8	CASSLTGREGWIYEQFF	TGTGCCAGCAGCTTAACGGGACGGGAGGGTTGGATCTATGAGCAGTTCTTC
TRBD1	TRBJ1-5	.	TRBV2	CASSEGRGVQPQHF	TGTGCCAGCAGTGAAGGCAGGGGGGTTCAGCCCCAGCATTTT
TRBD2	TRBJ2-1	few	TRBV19	CASSSSGGSYNEQFF	TGTGCCAGTAGTTCGAGCGGGGGGTCCTACAATGAGCAGTTCTTC
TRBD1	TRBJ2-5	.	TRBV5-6	CASSPPGGTQYF	TGTGCCAGCAGCCCCCCAGGGGGGACCCAGTACTTC
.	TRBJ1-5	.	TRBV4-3	CASSLYRGASNQPQHF	TGCGCCAGCAGCCTGTATCGGGGTGCTAGCAATCAGCCCCAGCATTTT
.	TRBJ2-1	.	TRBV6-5	CASSWADYNEQFF	TGTGCCAGCAGTTGGGCTGACTACAATGAGCAGTTCTTC
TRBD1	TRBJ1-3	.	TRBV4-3	CASSQDFRQGYGNTIYF	TGCGCCAGCAGCCAAGATTTTCGACAGGGATATGGAAACACCATATATTTT
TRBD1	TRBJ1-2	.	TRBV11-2	CASSPLQGAGDGYTF	TGTGCCAGCAGCCCCTTACAGGGGGCAGGAGATGGCTACACCTTC
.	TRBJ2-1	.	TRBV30	CAWASGDSYNEQFF	TGTGCCTGGGCGTCAGGGGACTCCTACAATGAGCAGTTCTTC
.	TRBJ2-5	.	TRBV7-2	CASSRAPETQYF	TGTGCCAGCAGCAGAGCACCGGAGACCCAGTACTTC
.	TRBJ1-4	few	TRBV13	CASSLGLGGNEKLFF	TGTGCCAGCAGCTTAGGTTTAGGAGGAAATGAAAAACTGTTTTTT
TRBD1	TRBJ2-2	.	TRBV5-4	CASSLRPPGQGAGELFF	TGTGCCAGCAGCCTCCGCCCGCCGGGACAGGGGGCCGGGGAGCTGTTTTTT
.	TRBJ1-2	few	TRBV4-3	CASSQDLSYGYTF	TGCGCCAGCAGCCAAGATCTTAGCTATGGCTACACCTTC
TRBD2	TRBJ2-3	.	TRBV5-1	CASSLGTLAGGSTDTQYF	TGCGCCAGCAGCTTGGGAACACTAGCGGGAGGTAGCACAGATACGCAGTATTTT
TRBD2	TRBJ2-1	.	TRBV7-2	CASSLEASGTDEQFF	TGTGCCAGCAGCTTAGAGGCTAGCGGGACAGATGAGCAGTTCTTC
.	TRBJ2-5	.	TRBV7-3	CASSRGSQETQYF	TGTGCCAGCAGCAGGGGCTCCCAAGAGACCCAGTACTTC
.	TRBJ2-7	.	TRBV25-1	CASSNSQSGYEQYF	TGTGCCAGCAGTAATTCCCAGAGCGGCTACGAGCAGTACTTC
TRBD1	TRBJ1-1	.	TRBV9	CASSVGPGTGGWGTEAFF	TGTGCCAGCAGCGTCGGCCCCGGGACAGGGGGATGGGGCACTGAAGCTTTCTTT
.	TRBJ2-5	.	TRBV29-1	CSVARGQETQYF	TGCAGCGTTGCTAGGGGTCAGGAGACCCAGTACTTC
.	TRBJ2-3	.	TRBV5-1	CASRRDSTDTQYF	TGCGCCAGCAGGCGGGACAGCACAGATACGCAGTATTTT
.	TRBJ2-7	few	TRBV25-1	CASSESARDSYEQYF	TGTGCCAGCAGTGAATCGGCCAGGGACTCCTACGAGCAGTACTTC
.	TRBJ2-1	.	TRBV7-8	CASSLIRSGNSNEQFF	TGTGCCAGCAGCTTAATTCGGTCTGGTAACTCCAATGAGCAGTTCTTC